This TCR beta chain stems from a study of cytomegalovirus exposure and HLA in healthy donors (dated by TCRdb to 2017 to 2019). Describing the broader study: According to an earlier analysis of several hundred of the donors, 150 million to 200 million T cells yielded 95 million to 140 million unique TCR beta sequences and about 300 Gb of sequence data. An early release that covered about 600 HLA-typed donors contained 300 to 350 gigabases of sequencing data and 80 million or so unique TCR sequences. Of the roughly 400 genotyped donors, 81% were placed in the genetic ancestry cluster associated with self-reported Caucasian donors. The aim of the study was to test whether cataloging public T cell receptors could identify signatures of past pathogen exposure. Using immunosequencing, the study profiled T cell repertoires from about 610 subjects and related those repertoires to cytomegalovirus serostatus. In addition to the first cohort of 666 subjects, a separate validation cohort of over 90 different subjects was used. To predict cytomegalovirus infection status, the study brought together high-throughput TCR immunosequencing, statistical association of individual TCRs with disease status, and machine learning. A later analysis re-analyzed previously published TCR beta repertoires from 666 donors and added high-resolution HLA genotyping to study TCR occurrence patterns. Rather than using new phenotypic data, the later analysis identified candidate immune exposures from TCR beta sequences and from how often those sequences occurred across donors. To decide whether each TCR beta V gene segment behaved as functional or pseudogenic, an earlier analysis of fewer than 750 of the donors relied on high-throughput TCR beta sequencing. Donor age, sex, ethnicity and CMV serostatus were compiled alongside the repertoire data. In a later genetic analysis, genome-wide SNP genotypes for about 55% of the 666 donors were used, and that subset was treated as a discovery cohort. All discovery cohort repertoires had been generated on a single sequencing platform. Both class I and class II loci were covered by HLA typing, at four-digit resolution. Typing coverage differed by locus: A, B, C, DRB1 and DQB1 were typed in roughly 620-630 donors, DQA1 in about 510, DPA1 in 600 to 610, and DPB1 in 450 to 480. About five DR-DQ haplotypes were treated as single units for association and clustering because of strong linkage in the cohort. Across approximately 420 genotyped donors of the cohort, an average of about 240,000 unique TCR beta nucleotide sequences per donor were sequenced, and roughly 20% of those sequences were non-productive. The investigation overall reported the following: Immune exposure information for the cohort was limited to CMV serostatus. A further reported finding was that TCR beta sequences accurately predicted the HLA-A and HLA-B alleles for most subjects in the first cohort. Compared with the roughly 700-donor mean, donors in an Asian-associated ancestry cluster had fewer N-insertions in productive TCRs, according to a later genetic analysis. Assigning TCR associations to individual alleles was difficult when HLA alleles, especially DR and DQ, strongly co-occurred. The cohort was sequenced for TCR beta chains only, and without alpha or paired-chain data the features that could be detected were limited. Broadly in line with IMGT annotations, most TCR beta V segments showed up in productive rearrangements about 87% or about 30% of the time in an earlier analysis of around 550 of the donors. According to a later analysis, TCR association rates differed among HLA loci, with DRB1 alleles showing the most associated TCRs and HLA-C alleles showing the fewest. Specific HLA alleles were associated with some 15,000 TCR beta sequences at a false discovery rate of 0.05 in a later analysis. The study listed 150 to 200 TCR beta chains as associated with cytomegalovirus. In vitro tests confirmed that a few of the cytomegalovirus-associated TCR beta chains recognize cytomegalovirus antigens. In a later analysis, HLA-associated TCR beta chains showed more clonal expansion and lower generation probabilities than non-associated chains that were equally common. Most TCR sequences were seen in very few donors, while some public TCRs were found in many individuals. The earlier analysis of 587 of the donors excluded fewer than 20 rarely observed V segments, including chromosome 9 orphons, because counts were too low. Linkage disequilibrium might explain the correlated functional status among segregating V segments, but an unknown experimental factor could not be excluded. Because some donors lacked HLA typing at each locus, the association tests relied only on the typed subset. According to the authors, the approach could potentially be generalized to other disease states and immunological phenotypes. Presence/absence analyses assumed roughly uniform sequencing depth across donors, an assumption that may not hold. Because the 87-base-pair reads could not distinguish some IMGT-functional V segments, including TRBV6-2 and TRBV6-3, those segments were excluded. In a later analysis, several top co-occurrence clusters were reported to appear linked to parvovirus B19, influenza, CMV and Epstein-Barr virus. In a later genetic analysis, a missense DCLRE1C variant was associated with V-gene and J-gene trimming of TCR beta chains, and the association was replicated in an independent cohort. Most CMV-associated TCR beta chains appeared to be HLA-restricted in a later analysis, and the HLA associations seemed to be driven largely by CMV exposure. The classifier was reported to diagnose cytomegalovirus status with high specificity and sensitivity in both the original cohort and the validation cohort. A group of highly shared sequence variants was considered likely to be a technical artifact of the sequencing pipeline.

Notes on this clone: Which antigen it targets is not known. Per-base quality was not reported, and no clone a single base away is much larger than it.

The cohort comprised several hundred healthy bone marrow donors. All cohort members were sampled while nominally healthy, although unrecorded immune exposures were likely present. The donor was CMV seronegative and belonged to the group of approximately 320 seronegative cohort members. Every donor gave a peripheral blood sample, and the peripheral blood mononuclear cells from that sample were used for TCR beta sequencing. The Qiagen DNeasy Blood Extraction Kit was used to extract genomic DNA from the blood cell samples. From cysteine to phenylalanine, the CDR3 is 15 amino acids long. The only DNA kept is the CDR3, 45 bases in frame from the first base. As encoded in the germline V gene (reference sequence), CDR1 is MNHEY while CDR2 is SMNVEV. Cut back by 4 bases and 2 bases, the V and J ends lie 14 bases apart. The library was prepared using the immunoSEQ multiplex PCR assay. The multiplex PCR relied on a mix of 60 forward primers for TCR Vbeta segments and 13 reverse primers for TCR Jbeta segments. A multiplex PCR assay on genomic DNA amplified the CDR3 region of rearranged TCR beta genes. The amplified TCR beta libraries were sequenced on the Illumina HiSeq System as 87-base-pair reads. The original methods were these. Across the 666 repertoires, a later analysis counted tens of millions of unique TCR beta chains, 9.5 million to 12 million of which were shared by at least two donors. Raw reads were error-corrected and collapsed into unique sequences by a nearest-neighbor algorithm in which closely related sequences were merged to remove PCR and sequencing errors. Alignment of CDR3 sequences to IMGT reference sequences was used to assign V, D and J gene segments. For a sequence to be retained, a match of at least six nucleotides to both a V gene segment and a J gene segment was required. Rearrangements were classified as productive when the CDR3 lacked stop codons and remained in frame with V and J, and all other rearrangements were classified as non-productive. Following IMGT convention, CDR3 was defined as the stretch from the second conserved V-encoded cysteine to the conserved J-encoded phenylalanine. In an earlier analysis of more than 550 of the donors, sequences lacking an unambiguous match to a single V gene segment were excluded. An earlier analysis of several hundred of the donors called V segments functional above 56.7% productive rearrangements and segregating when the between-donor standard deviation exceeded 5%. A statistical classification framework was built to diagnose cytomegalovirus status from the catalog of TCR beta chain sequences. In a later analysis, V and J genes were assigned by comparing TCR nucleotide sequences against IMGT/GENE-DB human TR gene sequences. In a later analysis, CDR3 sequences and most-parsimonious VDJ recombination scenarios were assigned using the TCRdist pipeline. A later analysis defined each TCR beta chain by its CDR3 amino acid sequence plus V-gene family, and excluded reads lacking a unique V-gene family. As a way to deal with suspected cross-contamination and a sequencing artifact, a later analysis dropped under 600 nucleotide sequences that were highly shared and had low generation probability. In a later analysis, a clonal expansion index for each public chain was calculated from normalized within-repertoire ranks of inferred template counts. In a later analysis, generation probabilities were computed using a VDJ recombination model fitted to out-of-frame rearrangements, and the results were checked against IGoR. In a later analysis, TCR-TCR, TCR-HLA and TCR-CMV co-occurrence was scored with hypergeometric tests, and a repertoire-size bias correction was applied to TCR pairs. To estimate false discovery rates, a later analysis permuted the HLA or CMV assignments 20 times. A later analysis grouped co-occurring TCRs with DBSCAN, adding TCRdist sequence similarity when clustering within HLA-allele-positive subsets. Co-occurrence clustering excluded repertoires with fewer than 30,000 or more than 120,000 public chains, plus five with anomalous nucleotide sharing. As stored in TCRdb, this immuneACCESS dataset retains in-frame rearrangements with V and J assigned. A fraction of the clones does not appear; measured against another copy, unresolved V genes explain less than half of the discrepancy, and the remainder lacks a known reason. The V and J calls and clone size come from that table; D and trimming were worked out from the DNA. This sample has more than 95,000 clones in its table, and over 80% of those were observed once. 5% to 6.5% of the sample lies in the top ten.

The specimen was PBMCs. The TCR originated in a man aged 18 to 35 in good health and CMV-seronegative. The chain joins TRBV27 to TRBJ1-2, with a weak D call of TRBD1 (6 bases match). The CDR3 has the sequence CASSSKPGHNYGYTF. The nucleotide sequence is TGTGCCAGCAGTTCTAAACCGGGACACAACTATGGCTACACCTTC.